Presented here are 8 T cell receptor beta chains from one specimen sequenced in a study of CD8 T cells in ankylosing spondylitis. Study conclusions and caveats: It appeared that ankylosing spondylitis blood was characterized by a TCR beta motif of several highly homologous variants.

Antigen specificity for these receptors is unknown. Using its own MiXCR run on the 5' RACE reads, TCRdb lists one record per CDR3 protein. The sample contains about 330,000 distinct CDR3 sequences, less than 9.5% of which appear only once. The sequenced sample was blood, either unsorted or a sorted T cell fraction (not recorded which). The receptors stem from a male donor with ankylosing spondylitis.

A few counts support this clonotype. The chain has TRBV5-6 and TRBJ2-1; 7 bases agree with TRBD2. The CDR3 runs 16 residues. CDR1 and CDR2 from the germline V gene are SGHDT and YYEEEE. V gave up 4 bases and J gave up 4 bases; unmatched junction bases: 11. The CDR3, as DNA: TGTGCCAGCAGCAGTCCGGGACGGGGGGATTACAATGAGCAGTTCTTC. Translating it yields CASSSPGRGDYNEQFF.

This clonotype was picked up many times. V is TRBV30 and J is TRBJ1-5; the match to TRBD1 covers 10 bases. The germline gives CDR1 GTSNPN, CDR2 SVGIG (reference sequence). V shed 5 bases and J 4 bases; nucleotides not matched to a gene: 2. This CDR3 comprises 13 residues. The CDR3 DNA is TGTGCCTGGCGGACAGGGGGAAATCAGCCCCAGCATTTT. Its translation: CAWRTGGNQPQHF.

The chain combines TRBV9 with TRBJ2-2, with 10 bases aligning to TRBD1. Germline trimming cut 3 bases from V and 7 bases from J; bases unmatched to any gene: 9. Germline CDR1 SGDLS, CDR2 YYNGEE. CDR3 length: 16 residues. CDR3 amino acids: CASSGRDRGLIGELFF. For the CDR3, the DNA is TGTGCCAGCAGCGGCCGGGACAGGGGATTGATCGGGGAGCTGTTTTTT.

This clonotype has more than one count but fewer than ten. The chain employs TRBV24-1 and TRBJ2-1; D may correspond to TRBD1 or TRBD2 (5 bases each). This CDR3 is built from 12 residues. The germline CDR1 and CDR2 sequences are KGHDR and SFDVKD. V was shortened by 3 bases and J by 10 bases, with 9 bases between the two germline ends. The CDR3 DNA is TGTGCCACCAGTGATGCCGGGACCGAGCAGTTCTTC. The encoded protein is CATSDAGTEQFF.

This clonotype occurred a few times. This rearrangement joins TRBV29-1 to TRBJ1-1; the D is unclear. The CDR3 sequence is 12 residues long. V was pared by 3 bases and J by 2 bases, with 7 bases between. CDR1 is SQVTM and CDR2 is ANQGSEA in the germline V gene. CDR3 sequence: CSVDRQNTEAFF. CDR3 nucleotides: TGCAGCGTTGACCGGCAAAACACTGAAGCTTTCTTT.

This clonotype was seen a few times. The rearrangement joins TRBV20-1 to TRBJ2-6, with a weak D call TRBD2 (7 bases). This CDR3 is built from 15 residues. V shed 3 bases and J shed 6 bases, with 15 bases lying between them. Looked up from germline, CDR1 is DFQATT and CDR2 is SNEGSKA (reference sequence). The CDR3 loop reads CSASVRGGVANVLTF. The DNA of the CDR3 is TGCAGTGCTAGTGTCCGAGGGGGGGTGGCCAACGTCCTGACTTTC.

This clonotype was observed at least ten times. The rearrangement joins TRBV3-1 to TRBJ1-5; D uncertain. The CDR3 extends over 13 amino acids. V was trimmed by 0 bases and J by 5 bases, leaving 5 bases between them. CDR1 and CDR2 (germline): LGHDT, YNNKEL (reference sequence). DNA of the CDR3: TGTGCCAGCAGCCAAGATCGTCATCAGCCCCAGCATTTT. It is translated as CASSQDRHQPQHF.

V usage is TRBV5-1 and J usage is TRBJ1-1; no reliable D call. In germline, CDR1 is SGHRS, CDR2 YFSETQ. Trimming removed 0 bases from V and 2 bases from J, with 8 bases in between. The CDR3 covers 14 residues. The CDR3 here is CASSLGRFNTEAFF. Here the CDR3 DNA reads TGCGCCAGCAGCTTGGGACGGTTTAACACTGAAGCTTTCTTT. Full variable domain (remainder filled in from reference TRBV5-1 and TRBJ1-1): KAGVTQTPRYLIKTRGQQVTLSCSPISGHRSVSWYQQTPGQGLQFLFEYFSETQRNKGNFPGRFSGRQFSNSRSEMNVSTLELGDSALYLCASSLGRFNTEAFFGQGTRLTVV.